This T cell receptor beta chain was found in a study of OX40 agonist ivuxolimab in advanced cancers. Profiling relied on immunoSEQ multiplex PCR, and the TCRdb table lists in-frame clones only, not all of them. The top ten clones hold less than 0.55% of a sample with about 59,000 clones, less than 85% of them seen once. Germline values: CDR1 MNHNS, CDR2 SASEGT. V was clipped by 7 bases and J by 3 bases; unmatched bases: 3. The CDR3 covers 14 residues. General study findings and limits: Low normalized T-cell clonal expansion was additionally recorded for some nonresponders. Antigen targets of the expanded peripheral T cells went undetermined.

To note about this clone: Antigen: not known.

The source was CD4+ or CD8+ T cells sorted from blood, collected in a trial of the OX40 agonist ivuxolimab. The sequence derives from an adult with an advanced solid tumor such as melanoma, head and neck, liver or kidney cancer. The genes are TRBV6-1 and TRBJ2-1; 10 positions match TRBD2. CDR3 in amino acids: CASILAGVYNEQFF. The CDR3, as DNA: TGTGCCAGCATTCTAGCGGGAGTCTACAATGAGCAGTTCTTC.